Presented here are 9 T cell receptor beta chains from one specimen sequenced in a study of T cell responses to AZD1222 COVID-19 vaccine. Sequencing used immunoSEQ multiplex PCR; TCRdb keeps in-frame clones, though not all of them. The top ten clones hold roughly 1.3% of a sample with under 170,000 clones, around 95% of them seen once. The sequences come from peripheral blood, collected on day 0 of AZD1222 vaccination. Receptor source: an adult in good health.

V is TRBV7-2 and J is TRBJ2-7, with 14 bases identical to TRBD2. V lost 1 base to trimming and J lost 7 bases; unmatched junction nucleotides: 0. Germline CDR1 SGHTA, CDR2 FQGNSA. This CDR3 has 14 residues. This CDR3 is CASSLGTSGREQYV. For the CDR3, the DNA is TGTGCCAGCAGCTTAGGGACTAGCGGGAGGGAGCAGTACGTC.

V usage is TRBV28 and J usage is TRBJ2-3, with 8 nucleotides matching TRBD1. CDR1 is MDHEN, CDR2 SYDVKM, per germline. This CDR3 spans 15 amino acids. Unmatched junction bases numbered 4, after V lost 4 bases and J lost 1 base. In DNA, the CDR3 is TGTGCCAGCAGTTCCAGGGGGCGAGGCACAGATACGCAGTATTTT. It translates to CASSSRGRGTDTQYF.

V usage is TRBV6-2 or TRBV6-3 and J usage is TRBJ1-5; TRBD1 matches at 7 bases. CDR1 and CDR2 (germline): MNHEY, SVGEGT. V gave up 2 bases and J gave up 7 bases; unmatched junction bases: 5. This CDR3 comprises 14 residues. CDR3 residues: CASSYGGGGQPQHF. The CDR3 bases are TGTGCCAGCAGTTACGGAGGGGGCGGACAGCCCCAGCATTTT.

The chain combines TRBV25-1 with TRBJ2-3, with D perhaps matching TRBD2 (5 bases). The ends were cut back, 7 bases at V and 2 bases at J, with 13 bases in the middle. Germline V CDR1 and CDR2: MGHDK, SYGVNS. The CDR3 consists of 14 residues. This CDR3 is CASKGEGFTDTQYF. The CDR3 bases are TGTGCCAGCAAGGGTGAGGGATTCACAGATACGCAGTATTTT. Combining the CDR3 with reference TRBV25-1 and TRBJ2-3 gives the whole variable domain EADIYQTPRYLVIGTGKKITLECSQTMGHDKMYWYQQDPGMELHLIHYSYGVNSTEKGDLSSESTVSRIRTEHFPLTLESARPSHTSQYLCASKGEGFTDTQYFGPGTRLTVL.

The rearrangement links TRBV24-1 to TRBJ2-1, with D hard to call. The length of the CDR3 is 15 residues. CDR1 is KGHDR and CDR2 is SFDVKD in the germline V gene. With 4 bases removed from V and 4 bases from J, the gap between germline ends came to 13 bases. CDR3: CATSDPRRTYNEQFF. In DNA, the CDR3 is TGTGCCACCAGTGACCCAAGACGAACTTACAATGAGCAGTTCTTC.

The V and J genes are TRBV16 and TRBJ1-5; D is possibly TRBD1 (6 bases). This CDR3 is 15 amino acids long. V lost 4 bases, J lost 6 bases, and 16 bases lay in between. Germline V gene lookup returns CDR1 KGHSY and CDR2 FQNENV. The CDR3 region has the DNA TGTGCCAGCAGCCTGCGGGACGGGGGCAGTCAGCCCCAGCATTTT. Its translation: CASSLRDGGSQPQHF.

The V gene is TRBV5-1, the J gene TRBJ1-1; the match to TRBD1 covers 11 bases. V shed 4 bases, J shed 5 bases, and the junction held 7 bases outside the gene matches. This CDR3 is 15 amino acids long. The germline CDR1 and CDR2 sequences are SGHRS and YFSETQ. CDR3 protein: CASSTGDRGETEAFF. The CDR3 DNA reads TGCGCCAGCAGCACCGGGGACAGGGGGGAAACTGAAGCTTTCTTT. Full variable domain (rest looked up from reference TRBV5-1 and TRBJ1-1): KAGVTQTPRYLIKTRGQQVTLSCSPISGHRSVSWYQQTPGQGLQFLFEYFSETQRNKGNFPGRFSGRQFSNSRSEMNVSTLELGDSALYLCASSTGDRGETEAFFGQGTRLTVV.

The chain is built from TRBV3-1 (or the pseudogene TRBV3-2) and TRBJ2-1, with 10 bases that match TRBD1. Germline V gene data show CDR1 as LGHDT and CDR2 as YNNKEL (reference sequence). The CDR3 consists of 17 residues. J gave up 1 base and V 4 bases, and 7 bases lay outside the gene matches. The CDR3 region has the DNA TGTGCCAGCAGCCCACGGGACAGGGGAAGTTCCTACAATGAGCAGTTCTTC. As protein: CASSPRDRGSSYNEQFF.

The rearrangement links TRBV3-1 (or the pseudogene TRBV3-2) to TRBJ1-3, with 12 positions matching TRBD1. The V gene end was trimmed by 5 bases and the J gene end by 8 bases; junction bases not matched to a gene: 4. This CDR3 is built from 14 residues. Germline CDR1 is LGHDT and CDR2 is YNNKEL (reference sequence). The CDR3 sequence: CASSTGQGADTIYF. Written as DNA, the CDR3 is TGTGCCAGCAGCACGGGACAGGGGGCGGACACCATATATTTT.